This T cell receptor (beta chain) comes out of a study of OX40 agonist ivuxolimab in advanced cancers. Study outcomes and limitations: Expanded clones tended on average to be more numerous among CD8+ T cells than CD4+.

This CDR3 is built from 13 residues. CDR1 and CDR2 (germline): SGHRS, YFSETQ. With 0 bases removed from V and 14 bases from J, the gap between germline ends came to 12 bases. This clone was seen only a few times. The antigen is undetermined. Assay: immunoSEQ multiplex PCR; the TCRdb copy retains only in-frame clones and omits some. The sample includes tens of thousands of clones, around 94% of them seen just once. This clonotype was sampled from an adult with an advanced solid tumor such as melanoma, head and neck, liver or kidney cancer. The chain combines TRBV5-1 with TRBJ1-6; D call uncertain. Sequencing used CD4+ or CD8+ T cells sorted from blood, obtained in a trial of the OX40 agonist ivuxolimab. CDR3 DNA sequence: TGCGCCAGCAGCTTGGATGCCCTCTCCACCCTCCACTTT. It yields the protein CASSLDALSTLHF.